A selection of T cell receptor beta chains follows, all from one sample in a study of T cells in Graves' hyperthyroidism and ophthalmopathy. TCRdb reprocessed the multiplex PCR reads with MiXCR, giving one entry per CDR3 protein. The profile shows nearly 600,000 distinct CDR3 sequences, over 12% of them singletons. Sequenced input: blood. The receptors stem from a woman under 30 with Graves' ophthalmopathy. The CDR3 runs from the conserved cysteine through the conserved F or W. Fields, in order: D gene, clone size, J gene, V gene, CDR3 DNA, CDR3 protein. D genes are given only for firm matches. Only part of the rows carry a size: once, few, many, or a class if the clone is expanded.

>-|many|TRBJ2-1|TRBV7-2
TGTGCCAGCAGCCCTTGGACTGCCGGCAATGAGCAGTTCTTC
CASSPWTAGNEQFF
>-|many|TRBJ2-7|TRBV6-1
TGTGCCAGCAGCCCCAAGGGCCTCTCCACCTACTACGAGCAGTACTTC
CASSPKGLSTYYEQYF
>TRBD1|many|TRBJ2-1|TRBV7-9
TGTGCCAGCAGCCTGCCAAGACAGGGTAAAAGCTCCTACAATGAGCAGTTCTTC
CASSLPRQGKSSYNEQFF
>TRBD2|-|TRBJ2-1|TRBV30
TGTGCCTGGAGTGCGGGACTAGCCGGTGAGCAGTTCTTC
CAWSAGLAGEQFF
>-|many|TRBJ2-3|TRBV11-3
TGTGCCAGCATGAGGTCCCTGTACGCAGATACGCAGTATTTT
CASMRSLYADTQYF
>-|many|TRBJ1-4|TRBV30
TGTGCCTGGACGATAGATGAAAAACTGTTTTTT
CAWTIDEKLFF
>TRBD1|-|TRBJ1-1|TRBV11-1
TGTGCCAGCAGCTCCTCCGGGACAGACTACACTGAAGCTTTCTTT
CASSSSGTDYTEAFF
>-|many|TRBJ1-3|TRBV28
TGTGCCAGCAGTTTTGGGGACCCATCCGACTCTGGAAACACCATATATTTT
CASSFGDPSDSGNTIYF
>TRBD1|many|TRBJ2-3|TRBV11-2
TGTGCCAGCAGCTTCCGGGACAGGGTGACAGATACGCAGTATTTT
CASSFRDRVTDTQYF
>-|few|TRBJ2-7|TRBV11-3
TGTGCCAGCAGCCCATTCTCTTCCGGAGAGCAGTACTTC
CASSPFSSGEQYF
>-|few|TRBJ1-2|TRBV29-1
TGCAGCGTTGAATCAGGGGCGCGTGGCTACACCTTC
CSVESGARGYTF
>TRBD1|-|TRBJ1-1|TRBV20-1
TGCAGTGGGGCAGGGGGCCATGGGACTGAAGCTTTCTTT
CSGAGGHGTEAFF
>TRBD2|many|TRBJ2-1|TRBV2
TGTGCCAGCAGTGGGACTAGCGGGACTCGTGAGCAGTTCTTC
CASSGTSGTREQFF
>-|-|TRBJ1-4|TRBV9
TGTGCCAGCAGCCCTCAGGGAGGGGGTGAAAAACTGTTTTTT
CASSPQGGGEKLFF
>TRBD1|few|TRBJ2-4|TRBV10-3
TGTGCCATCAGTGAGTCGGGGACAGGGGGACCAGGAAACATTCAGTACTTC
CAISESGTGGPGNIQYF
>TRBD1|-|TRBJ2-3|TRBV28
TGTGCCAGCAGTCTCCTCGGGGCAGGGGGCGTGGATACGCAGTATTTT
CASSLLGAGGVDTQYF
>-|many|TRBJ2-7|TRBV7-9
TGTGCCAGCAGCCGTTATGGAGAGCAGTACTTC
CASSRYGEQYF
>TRBD2|few|TRBJ2-7|TRBV7-9
TGTGCCAGCAGCTTATTAAGCGGGGCCGCCTACGAGCAGTACTTC
CASSLLSGAAYEQYF
>-|-|TRBJ1-1|TRBV6-1
TGTGCCAACAAAAGACTAAAGGACAACACTGAAGCTTTCTTT
CANKRLKDNTEAFF
>TRBD2|-|TRBJ2-5|TRBV7-8
TGTGCCAGTAGTATAGCGATCCGGGGGGGGCCGACCCAAGAGACCCAGTACTTC
CASSIAIRGGPTQETQYF
>TRBD1|few|TRBJ2-3|TRBV6-1
TGTGCCAGCACCCTCGGACAGGGCACAGATACGCAGTATTTT
CASTLGQGTDTQYF
>-|many|TRBJ2-5|TRBV20-1
TGCAGTGCGGCGCAGGGCGAGGGGACCCAGTACTTC
CSAAQGEGTQYF
>TRBD1|-|TRBJ1-2|TRBV20-1
TGCAGTGCTAGAGATAGGGACAGAGCTAACTATGGCTACACCTTC
CSARDRDRANYGYTF
>TRBD1|many|TRBJ1-1|TRBV6-1
TGTGCCAGCACCCGGGACAGGGACACTGAAGCTTTCTTT
CASTRDRDTEAFF
>TRBD2|few|TRBJ2-2|TRBV6-1
TGTGCCAGCACCGCGGGCGGGGGGAACACCGGGGAGCTGTTTTTT
CASTAGGGNTGELFF
>-|few|TRBJ2-7|TRBV20-1
TGCAGTGCCCCACTCCCGGGCGGGCGCGGGGATTACTACGAGCAGTACTTC
CSAPLPGGRGDYYEQYF
>-|-|TRBJ1-1|TRBV12-5
TGTGCTAGTGGTTTCAGCAGGGAGAACACTGAAGCTTTCTTT
CASGFSRENTEAFF
>TRBD2|many|TRBJ2-7|TRBV7-2
TGTGCCAGCAGCTTAGCCGGCGGGAGGTTCTACGAGCAGTACTTC
CASSLAGGRFYEQYF
>-|many|TRBJ2-1|TRBV27
TGTGCCAGCAGTTTATCTGCGGAAGGGAGCTCCTACAATGAGCAGTTCTTC
CASSLSAEGSSYNEQFF
>-|many|TRBJ1-2|TRBV6-1
TGTGCCAGCAGTTCCATTAGAGACTATGGCTACACCTTC
CASSSIRDYGYTF
>TRBD2|many|TRBJ2-5|TRBV11-1
TGTGCCAGCAGCCCTCCGGGAGGGAGGGAGACCCAGTACTTC
CASSPPGGRETQYF
>TRBD2|many|TRBJ2-7|TRBV10-3
TGTGCCATCAGTGAATCGGTCTGGCTAGCGGGGACCAGGAGGTACGAGCAGTACTTC
CAISESVWLAGTRRYEQYF
>-|-|TRBJ2-4|TRBV11-2
TGTGCCAGCAGCTTAGTATTCGGGCAGCCCTTAGCCAAAAACATTCAGTACTTC
CASSLVFGQPLAKNIQYF
>-|many|TRBJ1-1|TRBV5-1
TGCGCCAGCAGCTTACCAGGGAGTACTGAAGCTTTCTTT
CASSLPGSTEAFF
>-|many|TRBJ2-1|TRBV15
TGTGCCACCAGAAATAGCGGAGCCACCTACAATGAGCAGTTCTTC
CATRNSGATYNEQFF
>-|many|TRBJ1-5|TRBV3-1
TGTGCCAGCAGCCAAGAGAACTGGGTGCGGCCCCAGCATTTT
CASSQENWVRPQHF
>-|-|TRBJ1-4|TRBV7-8
TGTGCCGGCGGAGAGGATGGAAATGAAAAACTGTTTTTT
CAGGEDGNEKLFF
>-|-|TRBJ1-1|TRBV20-1
TGCAGTGAGTTAAGACAGCCCTTGAACACTGAAGCTTTCTTT
CSELRQPLNTEAFF
>TRBD1|many|TRBJ1-1|TRBV12-5
TGTGCTAGTGGTCTCGGGACAGCGAACACTGAAGCTTTCTTT
CASGLGTANTEAFF
>TRBD1|-|TRBJ2-7|TRBV2
TGTGCCAGCAGTACAGGGGTAGTCTACGTGCAGTACTTC
CASSTGVVYVQYF
>-|many|TRBJ1-6|TRBV28
TGTGCCAGCAGCGAATATAATTCACCCCTCCACTTT
CASSEYNSPLHF
>-|-|TRBJ2-2|TRBV7-8
TGTGCCAGCAGCTCACGAGGGGGGGCGAACACCGGGGAGCTGTTTTTT
CASSSRGGANTGELFF